The TCR beta chain described here comes from a study of blood T cell repertoires in COVID-19. Study at large: Researchers got acute and convalescent COVID-19 samples from the United States, Italy and Spain. T cells, B-cell-depleted T cells, or PBMCs provided the cDNA or gDNA that served as material.

Germline CDR1 SEHNR, CDR2 FQNEAQ (reference sequence). This CDR3 contains 15 residues. Trimming pared 3 bases from V and 3 bases from J, leaving 15 bases between. In the source study's methods: It was from reference gene primer amplification that nucleated cell counts were estimated. Generated by immunoSEQ multiplex PCR, the TCRdb table keeps only in-frame clones and is missing some. The DNA gave D and trimming, while V, J and clone size come from that table. The profile shows 300,000 or so clones, around 87% of them singletons. The rearrangement links TRBV7-9 to TRBJ2-7; D gene uncertain. The source is a man aged 70 or older with acute or convalescent COVID-19. The specimen sequenced was peripheral blood. CDR3 nucleotide sequence: TGTGCCAGCAGCTTGGGCTCTCCTCTCCTCTACGAGCAGTACTTC. It codes for CASSLGSPLLYEQYF.